Listed below are T cell receptor beta chains from one sample, sequenced in a study of T cell responses to AZD1222 COVID-19 vaccine. Some clones are missing from TCRdb's copy, which holds only in-frame ones; the method was immunoSEQ multiplex PCR. The sample lists 150,000 or so clones; 94% were seen once. The source was peripheral blood, collected on day 0 of AZD1222 vaccination. These receptors came from an adult in good health. CDR3s leave out the opening cysteine and the closing phenylalanine or tryptophan. Each record gives: V gene, J gene, CDR3 protein.

V: TRBV6-2/TRBV6-3
J: TRBJ2-7
CDR3: ASSSPGLAQSF

V: TRBV27
J: TRBJ2-3
CDR3: ASREGTGGTVTDTQY

V: TRBV30
J: TRBJ2-1
CDR3: AWGQGSEQF

V: TRBV5-1
J: TRBJ1-2
CDR3: ASSLAEVRNYGYT

V: TRBV9
J: TRBJ1-5
CDR3: ASSTNGGNQPQH

V: TRBV5-1
J: TRBJ1-2
CDR3: ASSLAQSKGDGYT

V: TRBV7-9
J: TRBJ2-1
CDR3: ASSPAGEQF

V: TRBV29-1
J: TRBJ2-7
CDR3: SGGNGEQY

V: TRBV7-9
J: TRBJ1-3
CDR3: ASSLGLSSGNTIY

V: TRBV3-1/TRBV3-2
J: TRBJ2-1
CDR3: ASSQGGLNEQF

V: TRBV2
J: TRBJ1-1
CDR3: ASRVGQMNTEAF

V: TRBV12-5
J: TRBJ2-2
CDR3: ASGLVLAGDTGELF

V: TRBV29-1
J: TRBJ1-2
CDR3: SAPGLQGEDGYT

V: TRBV6-5
J: TRBJ1-3
CDR3: ASSYMRGNTIY

V: TRBV6-4
J: TRBJ1-1
CDR3: ASSERGNTEAF

V: TRBV6-5
J: TRBJ1-2
CDR3: ASSYGEGYGYT

V: TRBV6-1
J: TRBJ2-7
CDR3: ASSEGGPTGQY

V: TRBV9
J: TRBJ1-6
CDR3: ASSAPGTGNSPLH

V: TRBV6-5
J: TRBJ1-5
CDR3: ASSPTGENQPQH

V: TRBV14
J: TRBJ2-5
CDR3: ASSQDHSLAGGIQETQY

V: TRBV5-4
J: TRBJ2-1
CDR3: ASSLGTSGTHQGEQF

V: TRBV4-1
J: TRBJ2-7
CDR3: ASSPWSRQDNEQY

V: TRBV7-9
J: TRBJ1-2
CDR3: ASSTGLNYGYT

V: TRBV5-5
J: TRBJ1-6
CDR3: ASSPEMANNSPLH

V: TRBV10-3
J: TRBJ2-7
CDR3: AISELTGRGFYEQY

V: TRBV7-2
J: TRBJ1-6
CDR3: ASSGRRPGQGGRDSPLH

V: TRBV5-1
J: TRBJ1-5
CDR3: ASSLGTGNQPQH

V: TRBV30
J: TRBJ2-1
CDR3: AWSGEINEQF

V: TRBV27
J: TRBJ1-3
CDR3: ASSLSIEVAGNTIY